This T cell receptor beta chain was captured by sequencing in a study of regulatory T cells in long-lasting Graves disease (dated by TCRdb to the early 2020s). Background on the whole study: Persistent Graves' disease was defined as persistently positive TSH receptor autoantibodies together with antithyroid drug treatment for over 5 years. This study used TCR sequencing and RNA sequencing of peripheral blood to compare persistent Graves' disease patients against newly diagnosed Graves' disease patients. The study was registered as a clinical trial and conducted in China. A total of about 33 samples underwent TCR sequencing, from roughly 13 patients with persistent Graves' disease and 20 or so patients with newly diagnosed Graves' disease. Persistent Graves' disease patients in the clinical cohort had taken antithyroid drugs for roughly ten years on average.

The library was built by means of multiplex PCR. TCRdb records Illumina HiSeq 4000 as the sequencer. To build TCR beta libraries, CDR3 regions were amplified by Arm-PCR using iRepertoire HTBI primers. Before sequencing, the PCR products underwent gel purification. For the original study's pipeline: Gene usage analysis of CDR3 amino acid clonotypes relied on the 55 to 80 TRBV and 13 to 15 TRBJ segments identified across samples. COPE and FqMerger were used to merge filtered high-quality paired reads into contigs. BLAST was used to align contigs to the IMGT TRBV, TRBD and TRBJ reference genes, and CDR3 was defined following IMGT. Clonotypes above 0.1% frequency were classified as highly expanded clones. Repertoire diversity was measured by Shannon entropy, and V-J evenness by the Gini coefficient. A clonotype found in more than one individual was treated as public. TCRdb redid the processing of the public reads, applying fastp at Q25 and MiXCR, and retained in-frame beta chains. Rows with one shared CDR3 protein collapse into an entry with the most common genes and DNA. It is TCRdb's table, rather than the study itself, that gives the V and J calls and clone size. Counted in this sample were about 340,000 distinct CDR3 sequences; around 19% of them appeared once. Just under 30% of the sample is held by the ten biggest clonotypes.

CDR1 and CDR2 were assigned from the germline V gene (reference sequence) as LGHDT and YNNKEL. Trimming removed 4 bases from V and 3 bases from J, leaving 13 bases between the germline ends. From the cysteine through the phenylalanine, the CDR3 covers 16 amino acids. Just the 48-base CDR3 DNA is kept, in frame starting at base 1. Points the paper makes about the study in general: Lower TCR Shannon entropy and fewer highly expanded clones were observed in persistent Graves' disease patients than in newly diagnosed patients, which suggested clonal expansion. Persistent patients shared more public clonotypes among themselves (around 2,500) than newly diagnosed patients did (roughly 920). The study examined only peripheral blood because the primary lesion, thyroid tissue, could not be accessed. Preferential use of TRBV28, TRBJ1-2 and TRBJ2-5 was observed in persistent disease, whereas TRBV20-1 and TRBJ2-1 were favored in newly diagnosed disease. The authors noted that the small sample size was a limitation that may lower accuracy. Only the TCR beta chain was sequenced and analyzed.

This clonotype was counted ten times or more. No cognate antigen has been identified for it. Within one base of it there is no much larger clone, and no base qualities were kept. The sample's time point label, in plain terms: persistent/refractory GD, antithyroid drugs over 5 years with positive TRAb. For both TCR sequencing and RNA sequencing, RNA was extracted from PBMCs using TRIzol. The diagnosis of Graves' disease was made according to American Thyroid Association guidelines. Patients were recruited from an endocrinology department in Xi'an, China. Each patient gave approximately 8.8 milliliters of peripheral blood, collected in an EDTA anticoagulant tube. Ficoll Paque Plus density gradient separation was used to isolate PBMCs, and no additional T cell sorting was done. An Agilent 2100 Bioanalyzer and agarose gel were used to check RNA quality, and a NanoDrop 2000 was used to measure RNA concentration.

The sequence was collected from a female donor with Graves disease. Here the chain combines TRBV3-1 and TRBJ1-6, with TRBD1 as a weak D call on 6 bases. Sample: peripheral blood mononuclear cells (PBMCs), taken when the disease was refractory, from a patient treated with antithyroid drugs. DNA sequence: TGTGCCAGCAGCCTCGGACAGACGATCTATAATTCACCCCTCCACTTT. This is translated as CASSLGQTIYNSPLHF.